The clone carrying this T cell receptor (beta chain) was seen a handful of times. The data were obtained in a study of HIV-infected children after antiretroviral therapy interruption. Study-level background: All children had CD4+ count above 500 and viral load below 50 copies/ml.

The treatment is: PENTA 11 planned treatment interruption arm or continuous ART arm. Germline V gene lookup returns CDR1 LGHNA and CDR2 YNFKEQ. CDR3 length equals 15 residues. V lost 3 bases to trimming and J lost 3 bases, with 12 bases between them. RNA-based 3' RACE libraries used unique molecular identifiers. One entry per CDR3 protein results from TCRdb running MiXCR on the 3' RACE reads. Of about 89,000 distinct CDR3 sequences listed, about 6.3% are singletons. This rearrangement joins TRBV4-2 to TRBJ2-1, with D possibly TRBD2 on 6 matching bases. Sequenced here: CD45RA+ CD4+ T cells from PBMCs, pooled from several time points, sampled from a donor given antiretroviral therapy, either interrupted or continuous. Sample subset: naive CD4+ CD45RA+ CD45RO- T cells. This TCR came from a pool of human donors with HIV. The CDR3 is CASSQGLTGYNEQFF. The CDR3 DNA reads TGTGCCAGCAGCCAGGGACTGACTGGCTACAATGAGCAGTTCTTC.